This is a list of T cell receptor beta chains from one sample in a study of shared clonotypes between healthy human individuals. TCRdb's table, derived via immunoSEQ multiplex PCR, lists solely in-frame clones and lacks some. In the table there are some 2,000,000 clones, approximately 94% of which are singletons. The specimen sequenced was naive CD8+ T cells sorted from blood. These receptors were obtained from a man between 18 and 35 years old in good health. The CDR3 runs from the conserved cysteine through the conserved F or W. D genes are given only for firm matches. Clone sizes are given selectively: once, few, many, or a class where the clone is expanded.

length: 15; J: TRBJ1-6; size: NA; D: NA; V: TRBV10-1; CDR3: CASSESIGVNSPLHF; DNA: TGCGCCAGCAGTGAGTCGATAGGGGTAAATTCACCCCTCCACTTT
length: 14; J: TRBJ2-1; size: NA; D: TRBD2; V: TRBV7-6; CDR3: CASSPGLAANEQFF; DNA: TGTGCCAGCAGCCCCGGACTAGCGGCCAATGAGCAGTTCTTC
length: 13; J: TRBJ1-1; size: NA; D: NA; V: TRBV5-4; CDR3: CASSVDRGPEAFF; DNA: TGTGCCAGCAGCGTGGACAGAGGACCCGAAGCTTTCTTT
length: 17; J: TRBJ1-1; size: NA; D: TRBD1; V: TRBV2; CDR3: CASSVSFRDSENTEAFF; DNA: TGTGCCAGCAGTGTAAGCTTCCGGGACAGCGAAAACACTGAAGCTTTCTTT
length: 19; J: TRBJ2-4; size: NA; D: TRBD2; V: TRBV4-1; CDR3: CASSQEGLADTLAKNIQYF; DNA: TGCGCCAGCAGCCAGGAGGGACTAGCGGATACACTAGCCAAAAACATTCAGTACTTC
length: 16; J: TRBJ2-1; size: NA; D: NA; V: TRBV4-3; CDR3: CASSQEGGGLHNEQFF; DNA: TGCGCCAGCAGCCAAGAGGGGGGTGGACTCCACAATGAGCAGTTCTTC
length: 16; J: TRBJ2-7; size: NA; D: TRBD2; V: TRBV9; CDR3: CASSVRREAPSVEQYF; DNA: TGTGCCAGCAGCGTACGGCGGGAGGCCCCGTCGGTCGAGCAGTACTTC
length: 16; J: TRBJ1-1; size: NA; D: TRBD1; V: TRBV7-6; CDR3: CASSDGQGLMNTEAFF; DNA: TGTGCCAGCAGCGACGGACAGGGGTTGATGAACACTGAAGCTTTCTTT
length: 15; J: TRBJ2-7; size: NA; D: TRBD2; V: TRBV6-5; CDR3: CASSYLGTSGGEQYF; DNA: TGTGCCAGCAGTTACTTGGGGACTAGCGGGGGCGAGCAGTACTTC
length: 14; J: TRBJ1-5; size: NA; D: NA; V: TRBV18; CDR3: CASSRGGDNQPQHF; DNA: TGTGCCAGCTCACGCGGGGGGGACAATCAGCCCCAGCATTTT
length: 19; J: TRBJ1-5; size: NA; D: TRBD1; V: TRBV7-8; CDR3: CASSWPGQWDLGGNQPQHF; DNA: TGTGCCAGCAGCTGGCCGGGACAGTGGGACCTTGGGGGCAATCAGCCCCAGCATTTT
length: 14; J: TRBJ2-6; size: NA; D: NA; V: TRBV7-9; CDR3: CASSVSTGANVLTF; DNA: TGTGCCAGCAGCGTCAGCACTGGGGCCAACGTCCTGACTTTC
length: 14; J: TRBJ2-7; size: NA; D: NA; V: TRBV5-1; CDR3: CASSLAGSSYEQYF; DNA: TGCGCCAGCAGCTTGGCCGGTAGTTCCTACGAGCAGTACTTC
length: 12; J: TRBJ1-2; size: NA; D: NA; V: TRBV5-1; CDR3: CASSLGQEGYTF; DNA: TGCGCCAGCAGCTTGGGACAGGAAGGCTACACCTTC
length: 14; J: TRBJ2-1; size: NA; D: NA; V: TRBV5-1; CDR3: CASSFPENYNEQFF; DNA: TGCGCCAGCAGCTTCCCGGAAAACTACAATGAGCAGTTCTTC
length: 15; J: TRBJ2-1; size: NA; D: TRBD2; V: TRBV7-9; CDR3: CASEGSGSSYNEQFF; DNA: TGTGCCAGCGAAGGGAGCGGGAGCTCCTACAATGAGCAGTTCTTC
length: 16; J: TRBJ1-1; size: NA; D: TRBD1; V: TRBV5-5; CDR3: CASSLARTGRYTEAFF; DNA: TGTGCCAGCAGCTTGGCCCGGACAGGGCGTTACACTGAAGCTTTCTTT
length: 16; J: TRBJ2-1; size: NA; D: TRBD1; V: TRBV2; CDR3: CASSESWGQQYNEQFF; DNA: TGTGCCAGCAGTGAATCTTGGGGACAGCAATACAATGAGCAGTTCTTC
length: 15; J: TRBJ1-1; size: NA; D: NA; V: TRBV27; CDR3: CASSLLGTMNTEAFF; DNA: TGTGCCAGCAGTTTACTCGGGACAATGAACACTGAAGCTTTCTTT
length: 17; J: TRBJ2-3; size: NA; D: TRBD2; V: TRBV7-9; CDR3: CASSLGGLAGSTDTQYF; DNA: TGTGCCAGCAGCTTAGGGGGACTAGCGGGGAGCACAGATACGCAGTATTTT
length: 12; J: TRBJ1-2; size: NA; D: NA; V: TRBV30; CDR3: CAWSVTNYGYTF; DNA: TGTGCCTGGAGTGTCACTAACTATGGCTACACCTTC
length: 16; J: TRBJ1-1; size: NA; D: NA; V: TRBV5-1; CDR3: CASSLAVQTRDTEAFF; DNA: TGCGCCAGCAGCTTGGCCGTCCAAACCAGGGACACTGAAGCTTTCTTT
length: 14; J: TRBJ1-2; size: NA; D: NA; V: TRBV6-5; CDR3: CASSYRINGNGYTF; DNA: TGTGCCAGCAGTTACCGAATAAATGGCAATGGCTACACCTTC
length: 17; J: TRBJ2-1; size: NA; D: TRBD2; V: TRBV5-4; CDR3: CASSSRLAGGSYNEQFF; DNA: TGTGCCAGCAGCTCCAGACTAGCGGGGGGTTCCTACAATGAGCAGTTCTTC
length: 20; J: TRBJ1-5; size: NA; D: NA; V: TRBV5-8; CDR3: CASSLRSEGLISYSNQPQHF; DNA: TGTGCCAGCAGCTTGAGGTCGGAGGGACTTATATCTTATAGCAATCAGCCCCAGCATTTT
length: 14; J: TRBJ2-7; size: once; D: TRBD2; V: TRBV15; CDR3: CATSRVREGYEQYF; DNA: TGTGCCACCAGCAGAGTCCGGGAGGGCTACGAGCAGTACTTC
length: 14; J: TRBJ2-7; size: NA; D: NA; V: TRBV19; CDR3: CASSIDGENYEQYF; DNA: TGTGCCAGTAGTATAGACGGGGAAAACTACGAGCAGTACTTC
length: 15; J: TRBJ2-7; size: NA; D: NA; V: TRBV12-2; CDR3: CASRLVGEGRYEQYF; DNA: TGTGCAAGTCGCTTAGTGGGGGAGGGCCGGTACGAGCAGTACTTC
length: 15; J: TRBJ2-7; size: NA; D: TRBD1; V: TRBV7-9; CDR3: CASSHTGDTTAEQYF; DNA: TGTGCCAGCAGCCACACAGGGGATACTACCGCCGAGCAGTACTTC
length: 12; J: TRBJ1-1; size: NA; D: TRBD1; V: TRBV6-5; CDR3: CASSSGQGLAFF; DNA: TGTGCCAGCAGTTCGGGACAGGGACTAGCTTTCTTT
length: 14; J: TRBJ1-1; size: NA; D: NA; V: TRBV11-2; CDR3: CASSLDPRIEGAFF; DNA: TGTGCCAGCAGCTTGGATCCACGAATAGAGGGAGCTTTCTTT
length: 11; J: TRBJ2-1; size: NA; D: NA; V: TRBV27; CDR3: CASSLHNEQFF; DNA: TGTGCCAGCAGTCTACACAATGAGCAGTTCTTC
length: 17; J: TRBJ2-2; size: NA; D: NA; V: TRBV11-2; CDR3: CASSLGGLGDYTGELFF; DNA: TGTGCCAGCAGCTTAGGAGGGCTAGGAGACTACACCGGGGAGCTGTTTTTT
length: 15; J: TRBJ2-7; size: once; D: TRBD2; V: TRBV6-5; CDR3: CASSPTPGGSYEQYF; DNA: TGTGCCAGCAGTCCCACTCCGGGGGGCTCCTACGAGCAGTACTTC
length: 13; J: TRBJ2-3; size: NA; D: NA; V: TRBV27; CDR3: CASGPVGADTQYF; DNA: TGTGCCAGCGGACCCGTGGGCGCAGATACGCAGTATTTT
length: 13; J: TRBJ1-1; size: NA; D: NA; V: TRBV6-5; CDR3: CASSYQVRTEAFF; DNA: TGTGCCAGCAGTTACCAGGTCCGCACTGAAGCTTTCTTT
length: 14; J: TRBJ2-7; size: NA; D: NA; V: TRBV11-1; CDR3: CASSSRDKIYEQYF; DNA: TGTGCCAGCAGCTCCCGGGACAAGATCTACGAGCAGTACTTC
length: 16; J: TRBJ2-3; size: NA; D: TRBD1; V: TRBV27; CDR3: CASSFSGQGSTDTQYF; DNA: TGTGCCAGCAGTTTCTCGGGACAGGGGAGCACAGATACGCAGTATTTT
length: 11; J: TRBJ2-2; size: NA; D: NA; V: TRBV29-1; CDR3: CSPQITGELFF; DNA: TGCAGCCCCCAGATCACCGGGGAGCTGTTTTTT
length: 13; J: TRBJ1-1; size: NA; D: NA; V: TRBV30; CDR3: CAWSPGGGKLAFF; DNA: TGTGCCTGGTCCCCTGGCGGGGGGAAATTAGCTTTCTTT
length: 15; J: TRBJ1-5; size: NA; D: NA; V: TRBV19; CDR3: CASSIASYSNQPQHF; DNA: TGTGCCAGTAGTATTGCCAGCTATAGCAATCAGCCCCAGCATTTT
length: 13; J: TRBJ2-7; size: NA; D: NA; V: TRBV27; CDR3: CASSLSVGYEQYF; DNA: TGTGCCAGCAGTTTATCGGTCGGCTACGAGCAGTACTTC
length: 19; J: TRBJ1-4; size: NA; D: TRBD1; V: TRBV7-6; CDR3: CASSLGIRGQGTSNEKLFF; DNA: TGTGCCAGCAGCTTAGGAATTAGGGGACAGGGGACGTCTAATGAAAAACTGTTTTTT
length: 13; J: TRBJ2-5; size: NA; D: NA; V: TRBV13; CDR3: CASAFRDVQTQYF; DNA: TGTGCCAGCGCATTCAGGGATGTACAGACCCAGTACTTC
length: 15; J: TRBJ2-1; size: NA; D: NA; V: TRBV19; CDR3: CASSIAHRSYNEQFF; DNA: TGTGCCAGTAGTATAGCTCACAGATCCTACAATGAGCAGTTCTTC